This T cell receptor beta chain was recorded in a study of shared T cell receptors in the human thymus. Trimming cost V 0 bases and J 4 bases; bases outside gene matches: 7. Germline V gene lookup returns CDR1 SGHRS and CDR2 YFSETQ. The CDR3 spans 17 residues. This table comes from immunoSEQ multiplex PCR, and its TCRdb copy is limited to in-frame clones, with some not included. The top ten hold under 0.012% of the sample, which has roughly 710,000 clones, 70% to 90% seen once. In addition, the sample was reused for a study of human thymus T cells. From that paper: Having surgery to correct congenital heart defects, healthy Finnish infants acted as the donors. Thymic tissue was derived from resections collected during corrective heart surgery.

The sequenced sample consisted of thymocytes. The chain links TRBV5-1 to TRBJ2-1, with TRBD2 matching over 10 bases. This clonotype originated in a girl under two years old with a congenital heart defect. The CDR3 sequence: CASSLVHLAGEYNEQFF. The CDR3, as DNA: TGCGCCAGCAGCTTGGTTCACCTAGCGGGGGAGTACAATGAGCAGTTCTTC.